The TCR beta chain described here comes from a study of blood T cell repertoires in COVID-19. Looking at the study overall: Spain, Italy and the United States supplied samples that represented acute and convalescent COVID-19. Sources were T cells, B-cell-depleted T cells, or PBMCs; the material itself was cDNA or gDNA.

As processed by the authors: Reference gene primer amplification gave estimated nucleated cell counts. Produced via immunoSEQ multiplex PCR; TCRdb's table is partial and in-frame only. V and J calls and clone size follow that table, whereas D and trimming were derived from the DNA. Found here are roughly 350,000 clones, approximately 92% of them singletons; the top ten hold around 20%. V lost 5 bases and J lost 2; bases outside the gene matches: 8. Germline lookup yields CDR1 MDHEN and CDR2 SYDVKM. The CDR3 contains 15 residues. V gene TRBV28 combines with J gene TRBJ2-5, with TRBD2 matching over 7 bases. Sample: PBMCs or T cells enriched from blood (not recorded which). This TCR was sampled from a woman aged 30 to 39 who had recovered from COVID-19. This chain's CDR3 is CASSIGGSGQETQYF. CDR3 sequence (DNA): TGTGCCAGCAGTATCGGGGGGTCGGGACAAGAGACCCAGTACTTC.